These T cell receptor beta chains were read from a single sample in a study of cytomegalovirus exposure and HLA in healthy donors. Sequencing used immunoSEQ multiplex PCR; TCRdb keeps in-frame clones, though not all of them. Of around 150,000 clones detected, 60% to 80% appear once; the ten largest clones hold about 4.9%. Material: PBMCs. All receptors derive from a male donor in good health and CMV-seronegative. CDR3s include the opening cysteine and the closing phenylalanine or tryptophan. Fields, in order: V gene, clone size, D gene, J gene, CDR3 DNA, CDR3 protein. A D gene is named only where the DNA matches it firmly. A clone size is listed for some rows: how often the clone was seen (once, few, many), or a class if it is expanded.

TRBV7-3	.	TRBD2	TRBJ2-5	TGTGCCAGCAGCCCCCTCCCAACGGGGAGGGCTCTAGGGGCCCAGTACTTC	CASSPLPTGRALGAQYF
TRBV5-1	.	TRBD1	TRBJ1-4	TGCGCCAGCAGCTTACAGGACAGGGTAAATGAAAAACTGTTTTTT	CASSLQDRVNEKLFF
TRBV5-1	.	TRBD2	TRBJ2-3	TGCGCCAGCAGCCGACTAGCGGGCACAGATACGCAGTATTTT	CASSRLAGTDTQYF
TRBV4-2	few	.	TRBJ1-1	TGTGCCAGCAGCCTGACAGGCATGAACACTGAAGCTTTCTTT	CASSLTGMNTEAFF
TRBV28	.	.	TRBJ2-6	TGTGCCAGCAGTAGCCCTATCCCTGGGGCCAACGTCCTGACTTTC	CASSSPIPGANVLTF
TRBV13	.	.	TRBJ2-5	TGTGCCAGCAGCGGCCGGGACTTCAAAGAGACCCAGTACTTC	CASSGRDFKETQYF
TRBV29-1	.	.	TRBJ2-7	TGCAGCGTTGATCTGGGAGATGGCTACGAGCAGTACTTC	CSVDLGDGYEQYF
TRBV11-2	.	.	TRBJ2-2	TGTGCCAGTCCAAGCGATCGGGGGTACACCGGGGAGCTGTTTTTT	CASPSDRGYTGELFF
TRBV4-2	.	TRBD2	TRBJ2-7	TGTGCCAGCAGCCAAGATAGCGGGAGCGCCCGCGAGCAGTACTTC	CASSQDSGSAREQYF
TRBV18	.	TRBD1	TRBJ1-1	TGTGCCAGCTCTCCCCCAACGACAGGGGAAGCTTTCTTT	CASSPPTTGEAFF
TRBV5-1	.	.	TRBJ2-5	TGCGCCGGCAGCCCAACTCTACAGGGAATCCGGGAGACCCAGTACTTC	CAGSPTLQGIRETQYF
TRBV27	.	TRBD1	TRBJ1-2	TGTGCCAGCAGTTTAGGCAGGGGGCAAGGTAACTATGGCTACACCTTC	CASSLGRGQGNYGYTF
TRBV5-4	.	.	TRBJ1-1	TGTGCCAGCACACGTTCTGGCAGGGTGTCTAACACTGAAGCTTTCTTT	CASTRSGRVSNTEAFF
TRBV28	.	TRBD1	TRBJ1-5	TGTGCCAGCAGTTTATGGGTGGGGACAGGGAGGACTCAGCCCCAGCATTTT	CASSLWVGTGRTQPQHF
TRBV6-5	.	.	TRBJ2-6	TGTGCCAGCAGCTCACAGGGCTCTGGGGCCAACGTCCTGACTTTC	CASSSQGSGANVLTF
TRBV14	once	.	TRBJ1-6	TGTGCCAGCAGCCAGAACAGGGATAATTCACCCCTCCACTTT	CASSQNRDNSPLHF
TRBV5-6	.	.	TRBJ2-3	TGTGCCAGCAGCTTGACAGGGGGGGGGACAGATACGCAGTATTTT	CASSLTGGGTDTQYF
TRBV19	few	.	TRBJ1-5	TGTGCCAGCCGTGGGGGGTTGAGCAATCAGCCCCAGCATTTT	CASRGGLSNQPQHF
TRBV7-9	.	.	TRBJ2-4	TGTGCCAGCAGCTCCCATGGAGGGGTGAGGCAAAACATTCAGTACTTC	CASSSHGGVRQNIQYF
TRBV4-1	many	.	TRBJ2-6	TGCGCCAGCAGCCAAGGGCATGGGGCCAACGTCCTGACTTTC	CASSQGHGANVLTF
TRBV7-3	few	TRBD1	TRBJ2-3	TGTGCCAGCAGCCCGGACAGGGGGACAGATACGCAGTATTTT	CASSPDRGTDTQYF
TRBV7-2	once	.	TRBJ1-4	TGTGCCAGCAGCTTAGTAGTTACGAATGAAAAACTGTTTTTT	CASSLVVTNEKLFF
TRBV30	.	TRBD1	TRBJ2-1	TGTGCCTGGAGTGGGGGACAGGGGTACAATGAGCAGTTCTTC	CAWSGGQGYNEQFF
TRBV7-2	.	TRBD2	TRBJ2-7	TGTGCCAGCAGCGAGGGACTAGCGGGGGTGGGCTACGAGCAGTACTTC	CASSEGLAGVGYEQYF
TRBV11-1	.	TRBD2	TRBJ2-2	TGTGCCAGCAGCTTTCCCTACGTTGGACTAGATAGTGGGGAGCTGTTTTTT	CASSFPYVGLDSGELFF
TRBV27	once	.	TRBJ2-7	TGTGCCAGCAGTATGCTAGCGCCCTCCTACGAGCAGTACTTC	CASSMLAPSYEQYF
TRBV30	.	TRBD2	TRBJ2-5	TGTGCCTGGAGGGGGCTAGCGGGATATCAGACCCAGTACTTC	CAWRGLAGYQTQYF
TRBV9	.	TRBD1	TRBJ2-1	TGTGCCAGCAGCGCCCAGGGACAGGGGTTCTATGAGCAGTTCTTC	CASSAQGQGFYEQFF
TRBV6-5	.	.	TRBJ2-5	TGTGCCAGCTCCGAGGCCTACCAAGAGACCCAGTACTTC	CASSEAYQETQYF
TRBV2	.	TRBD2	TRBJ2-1	TGTGCCGGGGCCCTAGCGGGGGGTCCCAGAGAGCAGTTCTTC	CAGALAGGPREQFF
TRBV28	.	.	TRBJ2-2	TGTGCCAGCCAGGACATTCGGGAGCTGTTTTTT	CASQDIRELFF
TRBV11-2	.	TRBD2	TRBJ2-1	TGTGCCAGCAGCTTATCTGGACTAGCGGGCGGCGATGAGCAGTTCTTC	CASSLSGLAGGDEQFF
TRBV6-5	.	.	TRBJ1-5	TGTGCCAGCAGTTACTCCGCGTATGGCAATCAGCCCCAGCATTTT	CASSYSAYGNQPQHF
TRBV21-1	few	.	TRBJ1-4	TGTGCCAGCTTAGGGACAGGGATTGAAAAACTGTTTTTT	CASLGTGIEKLFF
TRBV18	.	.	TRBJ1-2	TGTGCCAGCTCATCCCGACAGGAAGAGGGCTACACCTTC	CASSSRQEEGYTF
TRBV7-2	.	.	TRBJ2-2	TGTGCCAGCAGCTTAGAGGGGCGAGGGGAGCTGTTTTTT	CASSLEGRGELFF
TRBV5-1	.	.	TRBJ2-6	TGCGCCAGCAGTCCTGGTGCAGGGTTCTCTGGGGCCAACGTCCTGACTTTC	CASSPGAGFSGANVLTF
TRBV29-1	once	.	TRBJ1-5	TGCAGCGTTGTTGGGGGGAATAGCAATCAGCCCCAGCATTTT	CSVVGGNSNQPQHF
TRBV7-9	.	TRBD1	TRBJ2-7	TGTGCCAGCAGCGGACGAGACAGGGGTGGCTACGAGCAGTACTTC	CASSGRDRGGYEQYF
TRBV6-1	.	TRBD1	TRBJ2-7	TGTGCCAGCAGTGGGGACAGGGGTCGTGGGCAGTACTTC	CASSGDRGRGQYF
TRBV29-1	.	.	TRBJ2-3	TGCAGCGTGACTAGGGGCACAGATACGCAGTATTTT	CSVTRGTDTQYF
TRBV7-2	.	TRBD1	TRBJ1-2	TGTGCCAGCAGTGGACAGGGGGCCCCTTATGGCTACACCTTC	CASSGQGAPYGYTF
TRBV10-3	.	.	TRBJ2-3	TGTGCCATCAGTGACGGGGTAGCGGCCGATACGCAGTATTTT	CAISDGVAADTQYF
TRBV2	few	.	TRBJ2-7	TGTGCCAGCAGTGTGTGGCAGTCCTACGAGCAGTACTTC	CASSVWQSYEQYF